The 9 T cell receptor beta chains given below trace back to one sample, sequenced in a study of shared clonotypes between healthy human individuals. Assay: immunoSEQ multiplex PCR; the TCRdb copy retains only in-frame clones and omits some. Here the sample spans some 1 million clones, more than 65% being singletons. The specimen was memory CD4+ T cells sorted from blood. This sample's subset: CD45RA-negative fraction. These receptors all stem from a man younger than 35 in good health.

This sequence joins TRBV6-1 and TRBJ2-7, with D possibly TRBD1 on 6 matching bases. Germline CDR1 and CDR2: MNHNS and SASEGT. Trimming cost V 4 bases and J 0 bases, with 10 bases left between them. This CDR3 contains 14 residues. CDR3 coding DNA: TGTGCCAGCAGTGCAGTACAGGGCTCCTACGAGCAGTACTTC. It codes for CASSAVQGSYEQYF.

This clone was recorded many times. This specimen includes other DNA sequences encoding the same CDR3. V is TRBV7-6 and J is TRBJ2-5, with no clear D. Germline V lookup: CDR1 SGHVS, CDR2 FNYEAQ. The CDR3 totals 12 residues. Trimming removed 5 bases from V and 0 bases from J, with 4 bases in between. The CDR3 DNA reads as TGTGCCAGCAGCCCTCACCAAGAGACCCAGTACTTC. Translated: CASSPHQETQYF.

This clone was observed a handful of times. The chain joins TRBV30 to TRBJ1-1; 7 bases fit TRBD1. Germline CDR1 is GTSNPN and CDR2 is SVGIG (reference sequence). The CDR3 contains 16 residues. With 3 bases clipped from V and 1 base from J, the junction kept 11 bases outside the gene matches. CDR3 amino acids: CAWRIKGARGNTEAFF. CDR3 coding DNA: TGTGCCTGGAGGATTAAGGGGGCGCGGGGGAACACTGAAGCTTTCTTT.

J is TRBJ1-2 and V is TRBV5-6; D gene unclear. V lost 4 bases and J lost 2, with 9 bases in between. The CDR3 is 13 residues long. Per the germline V gene, CDR1 is SGHDT and CDR2 is YYEEEE. The CDR3 reads CASSGGKNYGYTF. The CDR3 bases are TGTGCCAGCAGCGGCGGGAAGAACTATGGCTACACCTTC. Full variable domain (outside the CDR3, taken from reference TRBV5-6 and TRBJ1-2): DAGVTQSPTHLIKTRGQQVTLRCSPKSGHDTVSWYQQALGQGPQFIFQYYEEEERQRGNFPDRFSGHQFPNYSSELNVNALLLGDSALYLCASSGGKNYGYTFGSGTRLTVV.

This clone was seen more than once but under ten times. The chain has TRBV6-1 and TRBJ2-5; D call uncertain. Trimming cost V 1 base and J 1 base, with 7 bases left between them. This CDR3 has 14 residues. CDR1 is MNHNS and CDR2 is SASEGT in the germline V gene. Written as DNA, the CDR3 is TGTGCCAGCAGTGAAGGCATACTCCAAGAGACCCAGTACTTC. Amino acid sequence: CASSEGILQETQYF.

Regarding this clone: Other DNA sequences in this specimen translate into the identical CDR3. This sequence joins TRBV18 and TRBJ2-7; D remains ambiguous. The CDR3 spans 12 residues. The V gene lost 3 bases and the J gene lost 4 bases, with 7 bases spanning the gap. Germline assignment: CDR1 KGHSH and CDR2 LQKENI. CDR3 loop: CASSPNGYEQYF. The DNA for the CDR3 is TGTGCCAGCTCACCCAACGGGTACGAGCAGTACTTC.

The chain links TRBV19 to TRBJ1-6, with 8 nucleotides matching TRBD1. The CDR3 consists of 16 residues. The V segment lost 5 bases and the J segment 5 bases; nucleotides outside the gene matches: 8. The germline V gene encodes CDR1 LNHDA and CDR2 SQIVND (reference sequence). The CDR3 sequence: CASSETRGRDNSPLHF. CDR3 DNA sequence: TGTGCCAGTAGTGAAACCAGGGGGCGAGATAATTCACCCCTCCACTTT. Using reference TRBV19 and TRBJ1-6 for the parts outside the CDR3, the full variable domain is DGGITQSPKYLFRKEGQNVTLSCEQNLNHDAMYWYRQDPGQGLRLIYYSQIVNDFQKGDIAEGYSVSREKKESFPLTVTSAQKNPTAFYLCASSETRGRDNSPLHFGNGTRLTVT.

This clone was detected only once. The chain's CDR3 is CSVTTGASNQPQHF. CDR3 bases: TGCAGCGTTACGACAGGGGCAAGCAATCAGCCCCAGCATTTT. The chain joins TRBV29-1 to TRBJ1-5, with TRBD1 matching over 8 bases. The CDR3 loop spans 14 amino acids. V lost 5 bases, J lost 1 base, and 4 bases stayed unmatched. CDR1 and CDR2 from the germline V gene are SQVTM and ANQGSEA. Full variable domain (outside the CDR3, taken from reference TRBV29-1 and TRBJ1-5): SAVISQKPSRDICQRGTSLTIQCQVDSQVTMMFWYRQQPGQSLTLIATANQGSEATYESGFVIDKFPISRPNLTFSTLTVSNMSPEDSSIYLCSVTTGASNQPQHFGDGTRLSIL.

This clone was observed a handful of times. The chain couples TRBV12-5 to TRBJ2-3; 12 bases map to TRBD2. This CDR3 is built from 17 residues. Per germline, CDR1 LGHNT and CDR2 FRNRAP. Trimming cost V 1 base and J 2 bases; bases outside gene matches: 4. CDR3 nucleotide sequence: TGTGCTAGTGGTTTGGGGCTAGCGGGAGGGTACACAGATACGCAGTATTTT. Amino acid sequence: CASGLGLAGGYTDTQYF. The variable domain in full, with the rest retrieved from reference TRBV12-5 and TRBJ2-3, is DARVTQTPRHKVTEMGQEVTMRCQPILGHNTVFWYRQTMMQGLELLAYFRNRAPLDDSGMPKDRFSAEMPDATLATLKIQPSEPRDSAVYFCASGLGLAGGYTDTQYFGPGTRLTVL.